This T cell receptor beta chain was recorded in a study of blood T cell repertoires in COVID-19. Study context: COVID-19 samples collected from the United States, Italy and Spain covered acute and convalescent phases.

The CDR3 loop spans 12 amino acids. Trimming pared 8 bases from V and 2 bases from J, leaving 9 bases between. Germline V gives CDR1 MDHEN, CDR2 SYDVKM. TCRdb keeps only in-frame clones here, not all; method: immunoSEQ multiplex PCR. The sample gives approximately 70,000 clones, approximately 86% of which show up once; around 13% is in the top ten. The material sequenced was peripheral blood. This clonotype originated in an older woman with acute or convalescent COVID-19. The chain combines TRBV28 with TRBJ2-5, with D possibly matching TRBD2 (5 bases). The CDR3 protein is CASQSGQETQYF. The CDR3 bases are TGTGCCAGCCAGAGCGGACAAGAGACCCAGTACTTC.